The entry below gives a single T cell receptor beta chain sequence along with its context. Its cognate antigen is unknown. It was CD45RO-negative cells, positively selected for CCR7, that made up naive CD8 cells, with terminally differentiated effector memory CD45RA+ cells excluded. Several immunoSEQ plates held equal portions of the genomic DNA taken from each subset. Some clones are missing from TCRdb's copy, which holds only in-frame ones; the method was immunoSEQ multiplex PCR. The table lists about 2 million clones, roughly 95% of them singletons. This CDR3 contains 17 residues. CDR1 SGHAT and CDR2 FQNNGV come from the germline V gene. Trimming removed 5 bases from V and 2 bases from J; junction bases left unmatched: 10. The data were taken from a study of shared clonotypes between healthy human individuals. General study results and limits: Naive CD4 clonotype sharing across a handful of donors was around 5.5%.

The rearrangement uses TRBV11-2 and TRBJ2-3; 10 bases align to TRBD2. This clonotype was obtained from a man younger than 35 in good health. Sequencing input: naive CD8+ T cells sorted from blood. The CDR3 region is CASSSTSGVSNTDTQYF. CDR3 DNA sequence: TGTGCCAGCAGCAGTACTAGCGGGGTCTCCAACACAGATACGCAGTATTTT. Filled out from reference TRBV11-2 and TRBJ2-3, the complete variable domain reads EAGVAQSPRYKIIEKRQSVAFWCNPISGHATLYWYQQILGQGPKLLIQFQNNGVVDDSQLPKDRFSAERLKGVDSTLKIQPAKLEDSAVYLCASSSTSGVSNTDTQYFGPGTRLTVL.